The clone carrying this T cell receptor beta chain occurred many times. V lost 5 bases to trimming and J lost 1 base, with 16 bases between them. From germline, CDR1 is MDHEN and CDR2 SYDVKM. The CDR3 extends over 16 amino acids. The data derive from a study of neurological immune-mediated disorders. Every sequencing run generated over 160 million TCR-beta sequences from 15-18 subjects. Using its own MiXCR run on the 5' RACE reads, TCRdb lists one record per CDR3 protein. The data contain approximately 50,000 distinct CDR3 sequences, less than 4.5% of them singletons. The sequencing input was PBMCs. This TCR was recovered from a man aged 25 to 40 with multiple sclerosis. This sequence joins TRBV28 and TRBJ2-3, with a tentative D call TRBD2 (5 bases). CDR3: CASSPSGIPGTDTQYF. The CDR3 DNA follows: TGTGCCAGCAGTCCCTCCGGGATCCCCGGCACAGATACGCAGTATTTT.